This T cell receptor (beta chain) came from a study of blood T cell repertoires in COVID-19. Across the study: There were acute and convalescent COVID-19 samples, and they came from the United States, Italy and Spain. Sources were T cells, B-cell-depleted T cells, or PBMCs; the material itself was cDNA or gDNA.

The cohort comprised adults aged about 18 to 100 years residing in under 30 US areas. Authors' analysis steps: Researchers report that nucleated cell counts were estimated from reference gene primer amplification. Measured with immunoSEQ multiplex PCR; TCRdb has only the in-frame clones, and not every one. V and J calls and clone size are copied from that table; D and trimming were computed from the DNA. The sample lists about 380,000 clones, 70% to 90% occurring once. From germline, CDR1 is MGHRA and CDR2 YSYEKL. The CDR3 has 15 amino acids. V trimming: 4 bases; J trimming: 4 bases; junction bases outside the gene matches: 6.

This chain links TRBV4-1 with TRBJ1-2, with TRBD1 identical over 10 bases. The clonotype comes from a woman under 30 who had recovered from COVID-19. The sample comprised PBMCs or T cells enriched from blood (not recorded which). This CDR3 reads CASSLRTGGSYGYTF. CDR3 in DNA: TGCGCCAGCAGCCTAAGGACAGGGGGGAGCTATGGCTACACCTTC.